One sample yielded the 22 T cell receptor beta chains listed below, sequenced in a study of blood T cell repertoires in COVID-19. The table came from immunoSEQ multiplex PCR; TCRdb's copy has only in-frame clones and leaves some out. This sample has 280,000 or so clones, with 88% found just once. Sequenced material: peripheral blood. These receptors all stem from a man aged 18 to 30 with active or convalescent COVID-19.

The table lists this clone with a count of one. V and J are TRBV7-2 and TRBJ1-5; the D gene is possibly TRBD1 (6 bases). Trimming left V 0 bases short and J 3 bases short, with 15 bases between. There are 17 residues in the CDR3. Germline V gene sequence: CDR1 SGHTA, CDR2 FQGNSA. CDR3 sequence: CASSLAFRGQINQPQHF. CDR3 coding DNA: TGTGCCAGCAGCTTAGCGTTTAGAGGACAGATCAATCAGCCCCAGCATTTT.

This sequence joins TRBV5-6 and TRBJ2-7; TRBD2 might be the D (6 bases). The CDR3 spans 14 residues. In germline, CDR1 is SGHDT, CDR2 YYEEEE. V lost 2 bases to trimming and J lost 3 bases, with 12 bases between them. The CDR3 sequence is CASSFTSQYYEQYF. The CDR3 DNA sequence: TGTGCCAGCAGCTTCACTAGCCAGTACTACGAGCAGTACTTC.

The chain is built from TRBV6-1 and TRBJ2-3; TRBD2 might be the D (6 bases). The CDR3 runs 16 residues. Germline CDR1 reads MNHNS; CDR2 reads SASEGT. V lost 4 bases to trimming and J lost 0 bases, with 14 bases between them. CDR3: CASSVRSGGSTDTQYF. The CDR3 DNA follows: TGTGCCAGCAGTGTGAGATCCGGAGGGAGCACAGATACGCAGTATTTT.

The chain has TRBV5-5 and TRBJ1-1; D unclear. V shed 1 base and J shed 1 base, with 14 bases lying between them. The CDR3 totals 16 residues. Per germline, CDR1 SGHKS and CDR2 YYEKEE (reference sequence). CDR3 sequence: CASSLQLTYGNTEAFF. The CDR3 coding sequence is TGTGCCAGCAGCTTGCAATTAACTTATGGGAACACTGAAGCTTTCTTT.

The chain combines TRBV19 with TRBJ1-5, with TRBD1 matching 9 bases. Germline-derived CDR1 and CDR2 are LNHDA and SQIVND (reference sequence). The CDR3 is 15 amino acids. The V gene end was trimmed by 6 bases and the J gene end by 6 bases; junction bases not matched to a gene: 9. DNA of the CDR3: TGTGCCAGTAGACCCCCGAGACAGGGGGGTCAGCCCCAGCATTTT. It encodes CASRPPRQGGQPQHF. The variable domain in full, with the rest retrieved from reference TRBV19 and TRBJ1-5, is DGGITQSPKYLFRKEGQNVTLSCEQNLNHDAMYWYRQDPGQGLRLIYYSQIVNDFQKGDIAEGYSVSREKKESFPLTVTSAQKNPTAFYLCASRPPRQGGQPQHFGDGTRLSIL.

V usage is TRBV5-8 and J usage is TRBJ2-3, with D maybe TRBD2 (6 bases). The V gene's germline CDR1 is SGHTS and CDR2 YDEGEE. V was clipped by 2 bases and J by 0 bases, with 7 bases between them. CDR3 size: 14 residues. The CDR3 region has the DNA TGTGCCAGCAGCTTTCGGGGGAGCACAGATACGCAGTATTTT. Its protein product is CASSFRGSTDTQYF.

This chain connects TRBV2 to TRBJ2-3; D call uncertain. Germline CDR1 is SNHLY and CDR2 is FYNNEI. This CDR3 spans 11 amino acids. V lost 5 bases and J 5 bases, leaving 5 bases between the germline ends. CDR3 sequence reads: CASSQRDTQYF. As DNA, the CDR3 is TGTGCCAGCAGTCAGCGAGATACGCAGTATTTT.

This chain links TRBV6-2 or TRBV6-3 with TRBJ2-1, with 9 bases fitting TRBD2. The CDR3 is 14 amino acids. V dropped 2 bases and J dropped 7; count of bases not matched to a gene: 3. CDR1 is MNHEY, CDR2 SVGEGT, per germline. The CDR3 reads CASSYPLAGNEQFF. The DNA of the CDR3 is TGTGCCAGCAGTTACCCCCTAGCGGGGAATGAGCAGTTCTTC.

The chain joins TRBV5-1 to TRBJ1-1, with 7 bases matching TRBD1. Losses at the gene ends were 4 bases for V and 3 bases for J; bases not matched to a gene: 9. The V gene's germline CDR1 is SGHRS and CDR2 YFSETQ. This CDR3 is 15 amino acids long. The CDR3 loop is CASSPDRVGDTEAFF. CDR3 DNA: TGCGCCAGCAGCCCAGACAGGGTTGGGGACACTGAAGCTTTCTTT.

The rearrangement links TRBV5-1 to TRBJ2-2; 13 bases match TRBD2. From germline, CDR1 is SGHRS and CDR2 YFSETQ. This CDR3 is built from 17 residues. V was pared by 0 bases and J by 5 bases, with 4 bases of the junction left unmatched. CDR3 sequence reads: CASSLARGLAGTGELFF. CDR3 bases: TGCGCCAGCAGCTTGGCCAGGGGACTAGCGGGGACCGGGGAGCTGTTTTTT.

This clone was observed once. The J gene is TRBJ1-2, the V gene TRBV27; 7 positions match TRBD1. V lost 6 bases to trimming and J lost 6 bases; unmatched junction nucleotides: 7. Looked up from germline, CDR1 is MNHEY and CDR2 is SMNVEV (reference sequence). CDR3 length: 13 amino acids. The CDR3 protein is CASRLQGRDGYTF. The DNA for the CDR3 is TGTGCCAGCAGGTTACAGGGGAGGGATGGCTACACCTTC.

V is TRBV4-1 and J is TRBJ2-3; 9 bases match TRBD2. This CDR3 contains 15 residues. With V trimmed by 4 bases and J by 6 bases, 8 bases remained unmatched. Germline lookup yields CDR1 MGHRA and CDR2 YSYEKL. CDR3 sequence reads: CASSPSGLAGDTQYF. The CDR3 DNA is TGCGCCAGCAGCCCTTCGGGGCTAGCGGGGGATACGCAGTATTTT.

The chain is built from TRBV12-3 or TRBV12-4 and TRBJ1-1, with TRBD1 as a possible D gene (6 bases). V was clipped by 3 bases and J by 11 bases, with 13 bases between them. The CDR3 loop spans 12 amino acids. The CDR3 bases are TGTGCCAGCAGTTTCCCAGGGGTTGCGGCTTTCTTT. Its protein is CASSFPGVAAFF.

The chain recombines TRBV7-8 with TRBJ1-5; 8 bases map to TRBD1. Per germline, CDR1 SGHVS and CDR2 FQNEAQ. V shed 0 bases, J shed 7 bases, and the junction held 8 bases outside the gene matches. The CDR3 extends over 16 amino acids. CDR3 sequence reads: CASSLAVAGGGQPQHF. The CDR3 DNA reads as TGTGCCAGCAGCTTAGCGGTGGCAGGGGGCGGGCAGCCCCAGCATTTT.

The chain carries TRBV7-2 and TRBJ2-1, with 9 bases fitting TRBD1. J was trimmed by 6 bases and V by 1 base; bases with no gene match: 7. The CDR3 runs 16 residues. The V gene's germline CDR1 is SGHTA and CDR2 FQGNSA. CDR3 loop: CASSLVGTGRFNEQFF. CDR3 DNA sequence: TGTGCCAGCAGCTTAGTGGGGACAGGGAGGTTCAATGAGCAGTTCTTC.

This clone was seen more than once but under ten times. The V gene is TRBV6-2 or TRBV6-3, the J gene TRBJ2-7; D remains ambiguous. CDR1 and CDR2 (germline): MNHEY, SVGEGT. The CDR3 extends over 16 amino acids. V dropped 5 bases and J dropped 4 bases, with 21 bases sitting between them. The CDR3 loop is CASSPPYASFLYEQYF. Written as DNA, the CDR3 is TGTGCCAGCAGTCCCCCCTACGCATCATTCCTGTACGAGCAGTACTTC.

This chain joins TRBV5-6 and TRBJ2-7; D perhaps matches TRBD1 (6 bases). The CDR3 runs 11 residues. Germline V gene data show CDR1 as SGHDT and CDR2 as YYEEEE. V lost 3 bases, J lost 11 bases, and 12 bases lay in between. The CDR3 nucleotides are TGTGCCAGCAGCTCGACAGGAAGGAAGTACTTC. Amino acids: CASSSTGRKYF. Full variable domain (missing parts from reference TRBV5-6 and TRBJ2-7): DAGVTQSPTHLIKTRGQQVTLRCSPKSGHDTVSWYQQALGQGPQFIFQYYEEEERQRGNFPDRFSGHQFPNYSSELNVNALLLGDSALYLCASSSTGRKYFGPGTRLTVT.

The chain combines TRBV7-9 with TRBJ1-1; 7 bases are shared with TRBD1. The CDR3 has 15 residues. The germline CDR1 and CDR2 sequences are SEHNR and FQNEAQ (reference sequence). V gave up 6 bases and J gave up 0 bases; unmatched junction bases: 7. The CDR3 DNA is TGTGCCAGCAGGACAGGGCCGGGGATGAACACTGAAGCTTTCTTT. It codes for CASRTGPGMNTEAFF.

The chain has TRBV5-1 and TRBJ1-1, with D possibly being TRBD1 (6 bases). The germline V gene encodes CDR1 SGHRS and CDR2 YFSETQ. The CDR3 spans 16 residues. V lost 2 bases and J 2 bases, leaving 16 bases between the germline ends. The CDR3 reads CASSFSPTGVNTEAFF. The CDR3 DNA reads as TGCGCCAGCAGCTTTTCTCCGACAGGAGTAAACACTGAAGCTTTCTTT.

This chain joins TRBV27 and TRBJ1-2; no firm D call. The CDR3 spans 16 residues. Germline-derived CDR1 and CDR2 are MNHEY and SMNVEV (reference sequence). V lost 9 bases and J lost 0, with 20 bases in between. CDR3 in amino acids: CASLGGTGSTNYGYTF. CDR3 sequence (DNA): TGTGCCAGTCTAGGAGGAACCGGGTCTACTAACTATGGCTACACCTTC.

The chain employs TRBV14 and TRBJ2-2; possibly TRBD1 for D (6 bases). Deletions cut 4 bases from V and 2 bases from J, with 14 bases between. CDR1 is SGHDN and CDR2 is FVKESK in the germline V gene. There are 16 residues in the CDR3. As DNA, the CDR3 is TGTGCCAGCAGCCGGGACACCTCTTTAAACACCGGGGAGCTGTTTTTT. Encoded protein: CASSRDTSLNTGELFF.

The V and J genes are TRBV6-4 and TRBJ1-2; D not certain. The V end lost 0 bases, the J end lost 8 bases, and 10 bases lay between the germline ends. The CDR3 covers 13 residues. Germline assignment: CDR1 MRHNA and CDR2 SNTAGT. The CDR3 DNA is TGTGCCAGCAGTGACTCATCCAGCGACGGCTACACCTTC. It is translated as CASSDSSSDGYTF.